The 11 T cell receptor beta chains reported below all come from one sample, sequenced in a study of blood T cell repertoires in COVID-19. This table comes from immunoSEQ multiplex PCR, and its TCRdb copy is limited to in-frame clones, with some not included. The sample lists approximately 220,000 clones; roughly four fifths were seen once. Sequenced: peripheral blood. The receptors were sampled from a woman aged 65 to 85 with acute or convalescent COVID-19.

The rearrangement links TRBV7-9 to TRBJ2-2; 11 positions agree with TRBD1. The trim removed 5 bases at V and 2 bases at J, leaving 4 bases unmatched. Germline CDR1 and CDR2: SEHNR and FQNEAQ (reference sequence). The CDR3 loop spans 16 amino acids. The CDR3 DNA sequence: TGTGCCAGCAGCCCCCGGACAGGGGGCAACACCGGGGAGCTGTTTTTT. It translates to CASSPRTGGNTGELFF.

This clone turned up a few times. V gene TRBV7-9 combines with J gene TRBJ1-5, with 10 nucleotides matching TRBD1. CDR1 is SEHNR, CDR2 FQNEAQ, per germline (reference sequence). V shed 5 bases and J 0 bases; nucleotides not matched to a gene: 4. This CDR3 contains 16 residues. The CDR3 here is CASSVGTGDSNQPQHF. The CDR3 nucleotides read TGTGCCAGCAGCGTCGGGACAGGGGATAGCAATCAGCCCCAGCATTTT. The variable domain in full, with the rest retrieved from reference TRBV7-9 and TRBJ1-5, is DTGVSQNPRHKITKRGQNVTFRCDPISEHNRLYWYRQTLGQGPEFLTYFQNEAQLEKSRLLSDRFSAERPKGSFSTLEIQRTEQGDSAMYLCASSVGTGDSNQPQHFGDGTRLSIL.

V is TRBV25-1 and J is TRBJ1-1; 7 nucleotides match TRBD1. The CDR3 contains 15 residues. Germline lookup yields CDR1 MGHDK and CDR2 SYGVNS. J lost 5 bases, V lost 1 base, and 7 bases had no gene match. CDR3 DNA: TGTGCCAGCAGTGAATGGGGGACAGATTGGACTGAAGCTTTCTTT. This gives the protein CASSEWGTDWTEAFF.

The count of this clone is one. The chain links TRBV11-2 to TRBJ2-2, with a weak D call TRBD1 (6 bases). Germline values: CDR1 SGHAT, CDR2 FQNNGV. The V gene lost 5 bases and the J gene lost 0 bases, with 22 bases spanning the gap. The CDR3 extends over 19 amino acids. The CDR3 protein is CASSPWGIRDTSNTGELFF. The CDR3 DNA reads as TGTGCCAGCAGCCCGTGGGGCATCCGGGACACATCGAACACCGGGGAGCTGTTTTTT.

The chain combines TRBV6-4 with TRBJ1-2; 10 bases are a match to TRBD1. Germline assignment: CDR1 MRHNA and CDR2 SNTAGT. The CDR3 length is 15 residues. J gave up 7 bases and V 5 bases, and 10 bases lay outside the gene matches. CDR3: CASSQEGTGEVGYTF. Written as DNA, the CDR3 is TGTGCCAGCAGTCAGGAAGGGACAGGGGAGGTTGGCTACACCTTC.

CDR3 loop: CASSFTSGGNNEQFF. The CDR3 DNA sequence: TGTGCCAGCAGTTTCACTAGCGGGGGAAACAATGAGCAGTTCTTC. This chain joins TRBV6-2 or TRBV6-3 and TRBJ2-1, with 11 nucleotides matching TRBD2. From germline, CDR1 is MNHEY and CDR2 SVGEGT. This CDR3 has 15 residues. V lost 4 bases and J lost 5; bases outside the gene matches: 4.

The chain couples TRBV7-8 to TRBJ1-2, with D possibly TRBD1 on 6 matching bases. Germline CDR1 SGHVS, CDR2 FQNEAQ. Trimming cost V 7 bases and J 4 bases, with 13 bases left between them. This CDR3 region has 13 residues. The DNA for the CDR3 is TGTGCCAGCACCGATCCGACAGGCTATGGCTACACCTTC. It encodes CASTDPTGYGYTF. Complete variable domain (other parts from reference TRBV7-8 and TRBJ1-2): GAGVSQSPRYKVAKRGQDVALRCDPISGHVSLFWYQQALGQGPEFLTYFQNEAQLDKSGLPSDRFFAERPEGSVSTLKIQRTQQEDSAVYLCASTDPTGYGYTFGSGTRLTVV.

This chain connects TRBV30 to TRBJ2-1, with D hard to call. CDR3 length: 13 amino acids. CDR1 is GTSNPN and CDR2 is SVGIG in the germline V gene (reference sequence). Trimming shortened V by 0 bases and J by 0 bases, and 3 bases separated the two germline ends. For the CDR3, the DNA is TGTGCCTGGAGTGTTAACTCCTACAATGAGCAGTTCTTC. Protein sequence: CAWSVNSYNEQFF.

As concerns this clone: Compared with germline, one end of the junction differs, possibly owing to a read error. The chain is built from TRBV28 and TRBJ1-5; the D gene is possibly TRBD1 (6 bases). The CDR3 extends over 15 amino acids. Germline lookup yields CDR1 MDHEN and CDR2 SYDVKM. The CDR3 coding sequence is TGTGCCAGCAGTTTCGTATCAGGGGACAATCGGCCCCAGCATTTT. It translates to CASSFVSGDNRPQHF.

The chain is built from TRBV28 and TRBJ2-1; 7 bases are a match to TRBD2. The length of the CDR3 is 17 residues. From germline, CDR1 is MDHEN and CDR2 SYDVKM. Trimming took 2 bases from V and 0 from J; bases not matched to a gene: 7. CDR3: CASSLLSGASSYNEQFF. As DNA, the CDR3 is TGTGCCAGCAGTTTACTGAGCGGGGCGAGCTCCTACAATGAGCAGTTCTTC. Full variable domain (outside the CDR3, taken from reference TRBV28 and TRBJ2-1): DVKVTQSSRYLVKRTGEKVFLECVQDMDHENMFWYRQDPGLGLRLIYFSYDVKMKEKGDIPEGYSVSREKKERFSLILESASTNQTSMYLCASSLLSGASSYNEQFFGPGTRLTVL.

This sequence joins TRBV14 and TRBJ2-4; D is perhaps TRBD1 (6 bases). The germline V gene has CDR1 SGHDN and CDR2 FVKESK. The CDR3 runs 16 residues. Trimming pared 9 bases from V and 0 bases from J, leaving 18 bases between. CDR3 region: CARRGKGHLAKNIQYF. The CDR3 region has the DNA TGTGCCAGAAGAGGGAAGGGACATTTAGCCAAAAACATTCAGTACTTC.